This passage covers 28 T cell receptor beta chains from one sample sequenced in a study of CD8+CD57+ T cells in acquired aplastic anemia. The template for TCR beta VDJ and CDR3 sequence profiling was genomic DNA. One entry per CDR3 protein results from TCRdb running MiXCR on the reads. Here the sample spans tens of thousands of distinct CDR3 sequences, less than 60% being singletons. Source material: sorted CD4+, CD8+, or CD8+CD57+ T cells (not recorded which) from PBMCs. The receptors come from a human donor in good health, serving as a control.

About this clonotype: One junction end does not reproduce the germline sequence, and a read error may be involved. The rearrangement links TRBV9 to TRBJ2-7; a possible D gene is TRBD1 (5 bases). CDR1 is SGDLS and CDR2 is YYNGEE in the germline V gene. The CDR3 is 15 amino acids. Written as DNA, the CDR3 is TGTGCCAGCAGCGCAGGACAAGGGGCCTCCTACGAGCAGCACTTC. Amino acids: CASSAGQGASYEQHF.

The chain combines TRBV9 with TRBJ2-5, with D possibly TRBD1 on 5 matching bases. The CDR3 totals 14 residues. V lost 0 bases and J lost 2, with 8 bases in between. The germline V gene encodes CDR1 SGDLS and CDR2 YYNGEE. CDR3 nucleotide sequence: TGTGCCAGCAGCGTAGGGCAGGGTCAAGAGACCCAGTACTTC. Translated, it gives CASSVGQGQETQYF. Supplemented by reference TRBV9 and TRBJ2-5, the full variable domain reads DSGVTQTPKHLITATGQRVTLRCSPRSGDLSVYWYQQSLDQGLQFLIQYYNGEERAKGNILERFSAQQFPDLHSELNLSSLELGDSALYFCASSVGQGQETQYFGPGTRLLVL.

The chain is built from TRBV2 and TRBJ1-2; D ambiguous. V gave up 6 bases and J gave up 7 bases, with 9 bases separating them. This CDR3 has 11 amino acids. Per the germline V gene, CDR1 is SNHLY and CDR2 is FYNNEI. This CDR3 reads CASRGEAGYTF. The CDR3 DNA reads TGTGCCAGCAGGGGCGAGGCTGGCTACACCTTC.

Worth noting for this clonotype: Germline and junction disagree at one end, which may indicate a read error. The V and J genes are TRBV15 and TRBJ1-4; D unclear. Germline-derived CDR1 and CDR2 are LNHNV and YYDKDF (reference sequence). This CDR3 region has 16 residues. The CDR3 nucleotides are TGTGCCGCCAGCAGACTGGGGATGCCATCTAACGAAAAACTGTTTTTT. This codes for CAASRLGMPSNEKLFF.

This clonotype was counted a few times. The CDR3 protein is CATSRVLSLLDEQYF. As DNA, the CDR3 is TGTGCCACCAGCAGGGTTCTGAGTCTCCTAGACGAGCAGTACTTC. The rearrangement joins TRBV15 to TRBJ2-7, with D unclear. Trimming shortened V by 3 bases and J by 5 bases, and 17 bases separated the two germline ends. This CDR3 has 15 amino acids. The V gene's germline CDR1 is LNHNV and CDR2 YYDKDF (reference sequence).

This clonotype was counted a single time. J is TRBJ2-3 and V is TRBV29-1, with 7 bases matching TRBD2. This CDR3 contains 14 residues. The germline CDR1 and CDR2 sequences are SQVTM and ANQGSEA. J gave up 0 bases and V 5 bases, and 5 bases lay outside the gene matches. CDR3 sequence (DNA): TGCAGCGTTCTGGGCGGGAGAAGCACAGATACGCAGTATTTT. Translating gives CSVLGGRSTDTQYF.

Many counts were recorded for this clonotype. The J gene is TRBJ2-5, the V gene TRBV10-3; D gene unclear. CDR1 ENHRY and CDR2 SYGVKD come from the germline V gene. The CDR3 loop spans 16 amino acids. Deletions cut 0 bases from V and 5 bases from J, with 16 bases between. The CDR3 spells CAISESELAMDETQYF. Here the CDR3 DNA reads TGTGCCATCAGTGAGTCGGAACTCGCCATGGACGAGACCCAGTACTTC.

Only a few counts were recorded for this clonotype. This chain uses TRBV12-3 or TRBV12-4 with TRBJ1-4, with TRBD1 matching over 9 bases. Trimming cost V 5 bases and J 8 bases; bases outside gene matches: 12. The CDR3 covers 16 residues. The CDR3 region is CASSLRETGGKEKLFF. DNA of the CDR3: TGTGCCAGCAGTCTGCGAGAGACAGGGGGTAAAGAAAAACTGTTTTTT.

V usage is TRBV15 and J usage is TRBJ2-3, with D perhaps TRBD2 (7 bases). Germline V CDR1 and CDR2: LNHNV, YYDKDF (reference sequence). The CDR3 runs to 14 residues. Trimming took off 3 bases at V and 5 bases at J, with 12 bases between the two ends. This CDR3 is CATSRGAGEDTQYF. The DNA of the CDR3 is TGTGCCACCAGCAGGGGGGCGGGGGAAGATACGCAGTATTTT.

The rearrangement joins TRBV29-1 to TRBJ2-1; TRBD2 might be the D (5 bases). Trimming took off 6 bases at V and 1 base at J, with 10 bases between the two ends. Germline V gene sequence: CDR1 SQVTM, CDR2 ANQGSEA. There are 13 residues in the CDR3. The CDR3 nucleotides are TGCAGCGTGGCTAGAGGGTCCTACAATGAGCAGTTCTTC. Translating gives CSVARGSYNEQFF.

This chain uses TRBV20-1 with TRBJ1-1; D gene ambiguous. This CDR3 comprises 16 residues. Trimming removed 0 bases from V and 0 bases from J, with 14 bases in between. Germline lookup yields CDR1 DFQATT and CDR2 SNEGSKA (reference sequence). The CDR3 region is CSARDIVRGLNTEAFF. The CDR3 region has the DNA TGCAGTGCTAGAGATATCGTCAGAGGGTTGAACACTGAAGCTTTCTTT.

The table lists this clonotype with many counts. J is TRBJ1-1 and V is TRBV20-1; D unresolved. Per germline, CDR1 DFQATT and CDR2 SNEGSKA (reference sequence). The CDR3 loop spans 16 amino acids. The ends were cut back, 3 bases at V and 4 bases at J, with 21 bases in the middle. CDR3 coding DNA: TGCAGTGCTAGCGACATCTTCGGGGATAGAGGCACTGAAGCTTTCTTT. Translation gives CSASDIFGDRGTEAFF.

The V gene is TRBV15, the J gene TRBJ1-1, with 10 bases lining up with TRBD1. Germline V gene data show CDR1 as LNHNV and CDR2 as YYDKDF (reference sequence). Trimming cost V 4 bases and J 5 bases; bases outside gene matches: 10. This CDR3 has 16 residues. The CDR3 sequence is CATSIGGQGRMTEAFF. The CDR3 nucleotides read TGTGCCACCAGCATAGGGGGACAGGGGAGGATGACTGAAGCTTTCTTT.

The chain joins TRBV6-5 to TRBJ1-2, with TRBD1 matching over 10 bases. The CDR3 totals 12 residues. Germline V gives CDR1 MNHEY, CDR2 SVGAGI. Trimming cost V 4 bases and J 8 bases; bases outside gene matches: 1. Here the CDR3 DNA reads TGTGCCAGCAGTTCGGGACAGGGGGGCTACACCTTC. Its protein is CASSSGQGGYTF.

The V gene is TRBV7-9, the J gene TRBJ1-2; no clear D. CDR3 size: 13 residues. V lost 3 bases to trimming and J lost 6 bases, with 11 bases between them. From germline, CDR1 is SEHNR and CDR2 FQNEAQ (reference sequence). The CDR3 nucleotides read TGTGCCAGCAGCTTCCAAGGGAAAGATGGCTACACCTTC. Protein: CASSFQGKDGYTF.

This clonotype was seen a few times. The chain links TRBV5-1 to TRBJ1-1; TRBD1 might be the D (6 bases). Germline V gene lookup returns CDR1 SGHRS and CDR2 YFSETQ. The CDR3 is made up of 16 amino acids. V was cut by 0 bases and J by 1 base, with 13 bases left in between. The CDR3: CASSLGITGKNTEAFF. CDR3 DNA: TGCGCCAGCAGCTTGGGCATAACAGGGAAGAACACTGAAGCTTTCTTT.

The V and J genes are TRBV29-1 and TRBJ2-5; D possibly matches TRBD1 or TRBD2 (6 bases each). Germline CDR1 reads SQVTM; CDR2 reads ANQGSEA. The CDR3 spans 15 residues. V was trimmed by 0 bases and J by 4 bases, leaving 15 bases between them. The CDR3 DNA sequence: TGCAGCGTTGAAGATGGGGGCGGGGTTCGAGAGACCCAGTACTTC. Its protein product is CSVEDGGGVRETQYF.

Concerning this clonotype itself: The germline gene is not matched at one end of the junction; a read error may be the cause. The CDR3 DNA is TGCAGTGCTAGACGGACAGGGGAAGGTGGAAACACCAGATATTTT. Residues: CSARRTGEGGNTRYF. This chain connects TRBV20-1 to TRBJ1-3; 9 bases line up with TRBD1. This CDR3 is 15 amino acids long. Germline-derived CDR1 and CDR2 are DFQATT and SNEGSKA (reference sequence).

CDR3 loop: CASSSRPRGSARETQYF. The DNA of the CDR3 is TGTGCCAGCAGCTCCCGACCCAGGGGGTCAGCCCGAGAGACCCAGTACTTC. The V call is TRBV7-8, the J call TRBJ2-5; 7 bases map to TRBD1. Germline V CDR1 and CDR2: SGHVS, FQNEAQ. There are 17 residues in the CDR3. The ends lost 4 bases at V and 4 bases at J; junction bases unmatched: 15.

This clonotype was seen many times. The CDR3 reads CASISIVGVYDGYTF. The CDR3 nucleotides are TGTGCCAGCATTTCGATCGTAGGGGTGTACGATGGCTACACCTTC. V gene TRBV6-5 combines with J gene TRBJ1-2, with a weak D call TRBD1 (5 bases). Looked up from germline, CDR1 is MNHEY and CDR2 is SVGAGI. The CDR3 is 15 amino acids. V lost 7 bases and J lost 6, with 21 bases in between.

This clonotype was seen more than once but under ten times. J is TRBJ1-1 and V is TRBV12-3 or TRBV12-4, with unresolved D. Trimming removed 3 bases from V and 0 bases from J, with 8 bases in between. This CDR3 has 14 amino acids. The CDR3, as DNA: TGTGCCAGCAGTTTTGGGGAAATGAACACTGAAGCTTTCTTT. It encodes CASSFGEMNTEAFF.

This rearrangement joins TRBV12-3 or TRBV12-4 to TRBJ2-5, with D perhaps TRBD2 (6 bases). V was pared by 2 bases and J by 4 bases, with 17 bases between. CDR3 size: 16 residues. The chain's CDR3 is CASSLIFPRGPETQYF. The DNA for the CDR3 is TGTGCCAGCAGTTTAATCTTCCCGCGGGGCCCAGAGACCCAGTACTTC.

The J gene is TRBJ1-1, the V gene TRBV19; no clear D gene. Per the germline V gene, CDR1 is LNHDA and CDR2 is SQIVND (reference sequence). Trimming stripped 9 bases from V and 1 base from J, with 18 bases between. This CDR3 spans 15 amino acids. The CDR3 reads CASRRSQERNTEAFF. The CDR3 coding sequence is TGTGCCAGCCGCCGGAGCCAGGAGCGGAACACTGAAGCTTTCTTT.

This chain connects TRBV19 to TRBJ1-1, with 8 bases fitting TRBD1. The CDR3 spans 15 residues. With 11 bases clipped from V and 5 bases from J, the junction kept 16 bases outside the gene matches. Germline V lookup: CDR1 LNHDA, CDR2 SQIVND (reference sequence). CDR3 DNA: TGTGCCTGGAGATATCCAGGGGGCTGGGGGACTGAAGCTTTCTTT. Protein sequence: CAWRYPGGWGTEAFF. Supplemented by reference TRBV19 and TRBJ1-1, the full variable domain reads DGGITQSPKYLFRKEGQNVTLSCEQNLNHDAMYWYRQDPGQGLRLIYYSQIVNDFQKGDIAEGYSVSREKKESFPLTVTSAQKNPTAFYLCAWRYPGGWGTEAFFGQGTRLTVV.

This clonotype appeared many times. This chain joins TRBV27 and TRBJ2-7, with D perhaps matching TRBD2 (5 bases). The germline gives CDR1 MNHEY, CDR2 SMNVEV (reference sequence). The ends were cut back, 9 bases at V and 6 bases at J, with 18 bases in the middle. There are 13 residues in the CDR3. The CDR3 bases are TGTGCCAGTCCGCCCGGGAAAGCGCTCGAGCAGTACTTC. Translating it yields CASPPGKALEQYF.

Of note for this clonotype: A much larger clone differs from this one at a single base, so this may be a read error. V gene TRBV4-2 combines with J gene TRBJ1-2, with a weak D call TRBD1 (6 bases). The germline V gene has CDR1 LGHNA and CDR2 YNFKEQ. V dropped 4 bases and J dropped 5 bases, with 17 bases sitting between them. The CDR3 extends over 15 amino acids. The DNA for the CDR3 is TGTGCCAGCAGCCTCACTAAAGGACAGCCTTATGGCTACACCTTC. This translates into CASSLTKGQPYGYTF.

Here the CDR3 DNA reads TGTGCCAGCATTTTCCAAGAGGGGCCCTACGAGCAGTACTTC. Protein product: CASIFQEGPYEQYF. The chain is built from TRBV6-1 and TRBJ2-7; D may be TRBD1 or TRBD2 (5 bases each). CDR1 MNHNS and CDR2 SASEGT come from the germline V gene. V shed 7 bases and J shed 2 bases, with 15 bases lying between them. This CDR3 region has 14 residues.

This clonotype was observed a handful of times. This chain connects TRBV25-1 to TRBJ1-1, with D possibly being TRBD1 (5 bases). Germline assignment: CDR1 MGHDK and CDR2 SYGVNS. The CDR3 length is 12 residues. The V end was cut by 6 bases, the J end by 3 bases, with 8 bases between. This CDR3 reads CASRRGYTEAFF. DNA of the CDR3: TGTGCCAGCAGACGGGGGTACACTGAAGCTTTCTTT.